This passage covers 15 T cell receptor beta chains from one sample sequenced in a study of T cells in Graves' hyperthyroidism and ophthalmopathy. The investigators amplified TCR beta CDR3 regions from RNA transcripts. The HTBI primer set was used in a first-round RT-PCR of the TCR CDR3. TCRdb re-derived calls from the multiplex PCR reads in MiXCR, one entry per CDR3 protein. The sample lists 490,000 or so distinct CDR3 sequences, about 15% occurring once. Sequencing used blood. These TCRs come from a woman in her 30s with Graves' ophthalmopathy.

The chain has TRBV5-4 and TRBJ2-2; the match to TRBD2 covers 8 bases. The CDR3 length is 17 residues. CDR1 is SGHNT, CDR2 YYREEE, per germline (reference sequence). Germline trimming cut 4 bases from V and 1 base from J; bases unmatched to any gene: 9. The CDR3 sequence is CASSQNGLALNTGELFF. The CDR3 DNA reads as TGTGCCAGCAGCCAAAATGGACTAGCTTTGAACACCGGGGAGCTGTTTTTT.

This clonotype was detected ten times or more. The rearrangement uses TRBV6-1 and TRBJ2-7, with 9 bases matching TRBD2. The CDR3 contains 14 residues. With V trimmed by 7 bases and J by 3 bases, 7 bases remained unmatched. In germline, CDR1 is MNHNS, CDR2 SASEGT. The CDR3 reads CASIGLASGYEQYF. Written as DNA, the CDR3 is TGTGCCAGCATAGGACTAGCGTCAGGCTACGAGCAGTACTTC.

In this sample, this clonotype turned up many times. The chain employs TRBV5-1 and TRBJ2-7; TRBD2 matches at 11 bases. The germline V gene encodes CDR1 SGHRS and CDR2 YFSETQ. V lost 3 bases, J lost 4 bases, and 6 bases stayed unmatched. CDR3 length: 15 amino acids. CDR3 amino acids: CASSSGLAGGYEQYF. CDR3 coding DNA: TGCGCCAGCAGCTCCGGGCTAGCGGGAGGATACGAGCAGTACTTC.

Ten or more counts support this clonotype. This rearrangement joins TRBV28 to TRBJ1-2, with D possibly matching TRBD1 (5 bases). Germline V gene sequence: CDR1 MDHEN, CDR2 SYDVKM. This CDR3 contains 15 residues. V lost 1 base to trimming and J lost 1 base, with 10 bases between them. The CDR3 protein is CASSLYGTDNYGYTF. In nucleotides, the CDR3 is TGTGCCAGCAGTTTATATGGGACCGATAACTATGGCTACACCTTC.

This clonotype was observed at least ten times. The V call is TRBV11-2, the J call TRBJ1-6; D perhaps matches TRBD1 (5 bases). V was clipped by 1 base and J by 15 bases, with 13 bases between them. CDR1 is SGHAT and CDR2 is FQNNGV in the germline V gene. The CDR3 loop spans 13 amino acids. The CDR3 sequence: CASSLGDRSRLHF. In DNA form, the CDR3 reads TGTGCCAGCAGCTTAGGGGACCGATCCCGCCTCCACTTT. The entire variable domain, with the rest obtained from reference TRBV11-2 and TRBJ1-6, is as follows: EAGVAQSPRYKIIEKRQSVAFWCNPISGHATLYWYQQILGQGPKLLIQFQNNGVVDDSQLPKDRFSAERLKGVDSTLKIQPAKLEDSAVYLCASSLGDRSRLHFGNGTRLTVT.

The table lists this clonotype with many counts. This chain uses TRBV30 with TRBJ1-1, with no clear D. Trimming took 5 bases from V and 6 from J, leaving 19 bases between them. Germline CDR1 GTSNPN, CDR2 SVGIG (reference sequence). This CDR3 spans 14 amino acids. The CDR3 nucleotides read TGTGCCTGGGTCTCTTTTGCGACAAGAGCTGAAGCTTTCTTT. This codes for CAWVSFATRAEAFF.

The V call is TRBV6-4, the J call TRBJ2-7; D remains unclear. V shed 4 bases and J shed 5 bases, with 6 bases lying between them. CDR1 is MRHNA and CDR2 is SNTAGT in the germline V gene. This CDR3 is built from 11 residues. CDR3 DNA: TGTGCCAGCAGTGGAGAAAACGAGCAGTACTTC. Residues: CASSGENEQYF.

This clonotype was detected many times. This rearrangement joins TRBV7-2 to TRBJ2-1, with D perhaps matching TRBD1 (5 bases). V was clipped by 5 bases and J by 5 bases, with 13 bases between them. Per the germline V gene, CDR1 is SGHTA and CDR2 is FQGNSA. The length of the CDR3 is 14 residues. The CDR3 spells CASSASDTDNEQFF. CDR3 nucleotides: TGTGCCAGCAGCGCCTCGGACACAGACAATGAGCAGTTCTTC.

The V and J genes are TRBV19 and TRBJ2-2; D perhaps matches TRBD1 (5 bases). Germline CDR1 LNHDA, CDR2 SQIVND (reference sequence). Deletions cut 3 bases from V and 0 bases from J, with 8 bases between. The CDR3 totals 15 residues. The CDR3 protein is CASSIQGTNTGELFF. As DNA, the CDR3 is TGTGCCAGTAGTATTCAGGGAACGAACACCGGGGAGCTGTTTTTT.

The chain is built from TRBV6-2 or TRBV6-3 and TRBJ1-5, with TRBD1 matching 9 bases. V gave up 4 bases and J gave up 4 bases; unmatched junction bases: 5. CDR3 size: 15 residues. CDR1 and CDR2 (germline): MNHEY, SVGEGT. CDR3: CASSSGQGENQPQHF. DNA of the CDR3: TGTGCCAGCAGTTCGGGACAGGGAGAAAATCAGCCCCAGCATTTT.

There are a few counts of this clonotype. The rearrangement links TRBV30 to TRBJ2-3, with 10 bases lining up with TRBD2. The germline V gene has CDR1 GTSNPN and CDR2 SVGIG (reference sequence). Trimming took 4 bases from V and 6 from J; bases not matched to a gene: 22. The CDR3 is 19 residues long. The CDR3 sequence: CAWNGRRTSGVSILDTQYF. CDR3 in DNA: TGTGCCTGGAACGGCAGACGAACTAGCGGGGTTTCAATTTTGGATACGCAGTATTTT.

This clonotype was observed many times. The chain is built from TRBV6-2 or TRBV6-3 and TRBJ1-2; a possible D gene is TRBD1 (5 bases). The CDR3 sequence is 12 residues long. The V gene lost 7 bases and the J gene lost 2 bases, with 8 bases spanning the gap. The germline V gene has CDR1 MNHEY and CDR2 SVGEGT. In nucleotides, the CDR3 is TGTGCCAGCACGGAGGGGAACTATGGCTACACCTTC. Translation gives CASTEGNYGYTF.

This clonotype was detected ten times or more. The chain links TRBV3-1 to TRBJ1-2; the D gene is possibly TRBD1 (5 bases). The CDR3 has 16 amino acids. CDR1 is LGHDT, CDR2 YNNKEL, per germline (reference sequence). Trimming pared 4 bases from V and 4 bases from J, leaving 19 bases between. CDR3 in amino acids: CASSLGPGTSLYGYTF. The DNA of the CDR3 is TGTGCCAGCAGCCTTGGACCGGGGACTAGTCTCTATGGCTACACCTTC.

This clonotype was seen only a few times. The junction shows a germline mismatch at one end, possibly a read error. This rearrangement joins TRBV6-2 or TRBV6-3 to TRBJ2-3; 8 bases match TRBD1. The CDR3 runs to 13 residues. CDR1 is MNHEY and CDR2 is SVGEGT in the germline V gene. CDR3 bases: TGTGCCAGCAGTCCACTTGGGACAGGTACGCAGTATTTT. Its translation is CASSPLGTGTQYF.

This clonotype was picked up many times. V and J are TRBV28 and TRBJ2-3; D gene unclear. V was shortened by 4 bases and J by 9 bases, with 8 bases between the two germline ends. This CDR3 has 11 amino acids. Germline values: CDR1 MDHEN, CDR2 SYDVKM. CDR3 residues: CASSWSRTQYF. For the CDR3, the DNA is TGTGCCAGCAGTTGGAGTCGGACGCAGTATTTT.